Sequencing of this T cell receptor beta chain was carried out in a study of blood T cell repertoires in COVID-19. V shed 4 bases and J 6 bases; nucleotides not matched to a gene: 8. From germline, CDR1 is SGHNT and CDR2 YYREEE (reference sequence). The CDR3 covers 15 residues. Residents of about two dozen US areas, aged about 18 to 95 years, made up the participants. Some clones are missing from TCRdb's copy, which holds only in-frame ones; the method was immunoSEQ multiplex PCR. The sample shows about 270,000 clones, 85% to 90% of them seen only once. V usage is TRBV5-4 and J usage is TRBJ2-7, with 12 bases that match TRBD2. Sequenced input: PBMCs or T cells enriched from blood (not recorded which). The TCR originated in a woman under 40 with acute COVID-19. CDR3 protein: CASSLRTSGNPEQYF. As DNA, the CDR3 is TGTGCCAGCAGCCTCCGGACTAGCGGGAATCCCGAGCAGTACTTC. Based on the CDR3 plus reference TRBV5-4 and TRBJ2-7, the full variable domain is ETGVTQSPTHLIKTRGQQVTLRCSSQSGHNTVSWYQQALGQGPQFIFQYYREEENGRGNFPPRFSGLQFPNYSSELNVNALELDDSALYLCASSLRTSGNPEQYFGPGTRLTVT.